The present entry profiles one T cell receptor (beta chain) with its context. Its antigen is not identified. Sequencing used immunoSEQ multiplex PCR; TCRdb keeps in-frame clones, though not all of them. Of about 660,000 clones listed, around 72% were seen once; the top ten hold under 2%. Trimming took off 4 bases at V and 4 bases at J, with 10 bases between the two ends. The germline V gene encodes CDR1 SNHLY and CDR2 FYNNEI. The CDR3 covers 13 residues. Both subsets, CD45RA+ naive and CD45RA-negative memory, were split from the CD4+ cells. The data stem from a study of shared clonotypes between healthy human individuals. Study context: Donors had three CD4 naive, three CD4 memory, two CD8 naive and one CD8 memory plate apiece. General observations from the study: Of the naive CD4 clonotypes, roughly 5.5% were shared across several donors. Sequencing depth was expected to affect clonotype sharing among donors.

The TCR was taken from a woman between 25 and 40 years old in good health. The chain uses TRBV2 and TRBJ1-1; D is undetermined. The material sequenced was memory CD4+ T cells sorted from blood. Subset specified: CD45RA-negative fraction. As DNA, the CDR3 is TGTGCCAGCAGTGTGAAAGTGGTCACTGAAGCTTTCTTT. Its translation: CASSVKVVTEAFF.